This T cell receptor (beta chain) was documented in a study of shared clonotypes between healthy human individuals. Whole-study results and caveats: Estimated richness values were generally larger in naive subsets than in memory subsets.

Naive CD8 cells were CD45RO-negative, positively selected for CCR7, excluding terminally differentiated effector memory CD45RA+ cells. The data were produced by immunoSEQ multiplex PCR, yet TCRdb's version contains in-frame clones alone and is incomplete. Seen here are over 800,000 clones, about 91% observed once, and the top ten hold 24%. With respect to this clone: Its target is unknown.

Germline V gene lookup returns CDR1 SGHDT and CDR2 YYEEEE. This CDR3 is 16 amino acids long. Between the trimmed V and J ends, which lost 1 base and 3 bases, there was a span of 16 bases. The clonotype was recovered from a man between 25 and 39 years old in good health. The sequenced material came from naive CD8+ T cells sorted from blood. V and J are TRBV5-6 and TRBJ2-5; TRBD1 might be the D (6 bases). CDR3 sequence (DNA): TGTGCCAGCAGCTTGTTCGGCAGGGGAGTGGAAGAGACCCAGTACTTC. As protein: CASSLFGRGVEETQYF. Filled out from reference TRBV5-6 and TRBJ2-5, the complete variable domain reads DAGVTQSPTHLIKTRGQQVTLRCSPKSGHDTVSWYQQALGQGPQFIFQYYEEEERQRGNFPDRFSGHQFPNYSSELNVNALLLGDSALYLCASSLFGRGVEETQYFGPGTRLLVL.